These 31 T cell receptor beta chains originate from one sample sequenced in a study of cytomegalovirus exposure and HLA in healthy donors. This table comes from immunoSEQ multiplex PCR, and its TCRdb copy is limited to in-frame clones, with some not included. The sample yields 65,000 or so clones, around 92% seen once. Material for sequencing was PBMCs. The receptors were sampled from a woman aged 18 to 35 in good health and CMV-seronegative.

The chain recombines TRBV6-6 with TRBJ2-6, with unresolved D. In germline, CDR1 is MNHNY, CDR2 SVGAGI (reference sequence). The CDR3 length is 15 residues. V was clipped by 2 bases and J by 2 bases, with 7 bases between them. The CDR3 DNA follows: TGTGCCAGCAGTTACGCCGGTACTGGGGCCAACGTCCTGACTTTC. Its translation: CASSYAGTGANVLTF.

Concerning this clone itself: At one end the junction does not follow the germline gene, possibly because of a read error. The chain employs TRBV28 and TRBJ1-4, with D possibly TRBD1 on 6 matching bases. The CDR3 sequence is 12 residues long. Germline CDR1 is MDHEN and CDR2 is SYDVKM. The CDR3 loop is CASSLTRGSLRF. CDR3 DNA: TGTGCCAGCAGTTTAACCAGGGGTTCCTTACGTTTT.

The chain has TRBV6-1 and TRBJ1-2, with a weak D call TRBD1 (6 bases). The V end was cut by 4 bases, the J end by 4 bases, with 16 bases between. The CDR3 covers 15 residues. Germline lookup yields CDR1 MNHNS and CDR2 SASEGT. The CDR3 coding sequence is TGTGCCAGCAGTGCCACCCAGGACAGAGCCTATGGCTACACCTTC. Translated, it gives CASSATQDRAYGYTF.

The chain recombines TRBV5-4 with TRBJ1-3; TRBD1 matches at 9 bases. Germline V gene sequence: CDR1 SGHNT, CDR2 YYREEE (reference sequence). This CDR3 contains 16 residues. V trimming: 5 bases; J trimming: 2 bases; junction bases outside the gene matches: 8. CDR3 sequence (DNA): TGTGCCAGCAGTTTTGCGACAGGGGGACCTGGAAACACCATATATTTT. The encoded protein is CASSFATGGPGNTIYF.

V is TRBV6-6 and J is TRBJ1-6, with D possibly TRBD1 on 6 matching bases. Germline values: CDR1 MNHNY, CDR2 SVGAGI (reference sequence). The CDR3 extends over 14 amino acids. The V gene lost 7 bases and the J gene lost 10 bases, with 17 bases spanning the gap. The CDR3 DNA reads TGTGCCAGCAACAAACAGGGACCTCGGTCACCCCTCCACTTT. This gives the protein CASNKQGPRSPLHF.

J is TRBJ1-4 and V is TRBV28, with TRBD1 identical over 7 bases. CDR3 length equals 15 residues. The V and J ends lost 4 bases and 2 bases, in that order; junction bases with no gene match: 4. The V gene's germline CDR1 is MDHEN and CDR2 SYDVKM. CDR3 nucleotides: TGTGCCAGCAGTTCCCCGACAGGGACTAATGAAAAACTGTTTTTT. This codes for CASSSPTGTNEKLFF.

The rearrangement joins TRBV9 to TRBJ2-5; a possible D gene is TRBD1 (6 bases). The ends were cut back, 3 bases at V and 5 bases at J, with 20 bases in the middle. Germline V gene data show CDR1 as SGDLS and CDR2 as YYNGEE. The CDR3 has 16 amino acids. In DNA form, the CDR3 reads TGTGCCAGCAGCGGAACCGACCGAGGGGGTTTGGAGACCCAGTACTTC. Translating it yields CASSGTDRGGLETQYF.

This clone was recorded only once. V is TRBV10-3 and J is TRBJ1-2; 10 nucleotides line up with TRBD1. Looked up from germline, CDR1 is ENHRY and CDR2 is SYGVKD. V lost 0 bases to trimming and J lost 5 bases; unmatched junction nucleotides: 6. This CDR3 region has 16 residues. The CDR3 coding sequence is TGTGCCATCAGTGAGTCGGAAGCGGGACAGGGGTATGGCTACACCTTC. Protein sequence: CAISESEAGQGYGYTF.

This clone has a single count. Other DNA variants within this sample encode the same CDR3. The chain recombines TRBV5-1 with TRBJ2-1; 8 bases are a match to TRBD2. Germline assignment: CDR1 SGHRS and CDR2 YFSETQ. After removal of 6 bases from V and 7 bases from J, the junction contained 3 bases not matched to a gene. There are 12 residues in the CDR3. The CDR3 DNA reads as TGCGCCAGCACCCCGGGAGGGAATGAGCAGTTCTTC. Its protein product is CASTPGGNEQFF.

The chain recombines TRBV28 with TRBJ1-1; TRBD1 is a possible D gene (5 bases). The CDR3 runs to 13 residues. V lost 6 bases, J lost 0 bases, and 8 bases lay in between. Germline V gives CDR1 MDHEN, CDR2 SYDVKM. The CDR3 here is CASRDTMNTEAFF. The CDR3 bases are TGTGCCAGCAGGGACACCATGAACACTGAAGCTTTCTTT.

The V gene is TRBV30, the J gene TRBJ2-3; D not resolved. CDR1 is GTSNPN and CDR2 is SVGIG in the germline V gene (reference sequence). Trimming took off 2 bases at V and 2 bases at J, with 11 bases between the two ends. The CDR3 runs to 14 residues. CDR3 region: CAWSIQAYTDTQYF. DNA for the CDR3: TGTGCCTGGAGTATCCAGGCCTACACAGATACGCAGTATTTT.

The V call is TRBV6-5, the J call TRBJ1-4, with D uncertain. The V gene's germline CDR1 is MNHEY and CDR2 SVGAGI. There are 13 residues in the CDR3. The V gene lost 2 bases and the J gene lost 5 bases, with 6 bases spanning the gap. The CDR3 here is CASSYTVNEKLFF. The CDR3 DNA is TGTGCCAGCAGTTACACGGTGAATGAAAAACTGTTTTTT.

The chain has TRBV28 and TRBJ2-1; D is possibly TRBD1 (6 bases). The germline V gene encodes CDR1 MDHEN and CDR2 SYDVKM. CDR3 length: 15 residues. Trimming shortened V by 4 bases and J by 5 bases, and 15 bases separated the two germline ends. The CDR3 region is CASSWQGRRDNEQFF. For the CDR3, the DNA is TGTGCCAGCAGTTGGCAGGGGCGCAGGGACAATGAGCAGTTCTTC.

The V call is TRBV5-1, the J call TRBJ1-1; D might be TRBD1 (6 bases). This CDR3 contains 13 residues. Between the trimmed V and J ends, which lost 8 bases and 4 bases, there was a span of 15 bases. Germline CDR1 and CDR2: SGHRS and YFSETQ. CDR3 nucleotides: TGCGCCAGTCTGGACAGTCCGGGCACTGAAGCTTTCTTT. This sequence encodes CASLDSPGTEAFF.

CDR3: CASSGQSGSPSYNEQFF. In nucleotides, the CDR3 is TGTGCCAGCAGTGGACAATCAGGGTCCCCATCCTACAATGAGCAGTTCTTC. V gene TRBV25-1 combines with J gene TRBJ2-1, with a weak D call TRBD1 (5 bases). V lost 4 bases, J lost 1 base, and 17 bases lay in between. CDR1 and CDR2 from the germline V gene are MGHDK and SYGVNS. This CDR3 is built from 17 residues.

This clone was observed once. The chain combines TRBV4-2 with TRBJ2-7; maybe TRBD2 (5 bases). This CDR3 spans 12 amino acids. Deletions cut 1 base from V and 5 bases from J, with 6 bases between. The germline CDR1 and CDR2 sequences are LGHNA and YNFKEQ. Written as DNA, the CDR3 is TGTGCCAGCAGCCAAGCCGGGGACGAGCAGTACTTC. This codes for CASSQAGDEQYF.

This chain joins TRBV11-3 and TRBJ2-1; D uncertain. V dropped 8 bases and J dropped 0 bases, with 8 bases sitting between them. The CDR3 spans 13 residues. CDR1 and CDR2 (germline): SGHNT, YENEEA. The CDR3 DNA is TGTGCCAGCGGAGTTAGCTCCTACAATGAGCAGTTCTTC. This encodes CASGVSSYNEQFF.

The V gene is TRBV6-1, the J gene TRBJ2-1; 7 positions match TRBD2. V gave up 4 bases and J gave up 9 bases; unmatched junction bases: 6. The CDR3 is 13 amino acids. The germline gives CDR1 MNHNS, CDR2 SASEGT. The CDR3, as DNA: TGTGCCAGCAGTGTTACTAGCGAGGTTGAGCAGTTCTTC. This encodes CASSVTSEVEQFF.

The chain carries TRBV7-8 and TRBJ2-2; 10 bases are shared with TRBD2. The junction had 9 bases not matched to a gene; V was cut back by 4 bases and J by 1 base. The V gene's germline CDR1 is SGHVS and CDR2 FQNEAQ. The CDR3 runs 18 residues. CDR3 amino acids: CASSSSLAGLMNTGELFF. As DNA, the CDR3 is TGTGCCAGCAGCTCTTCACTAGCGGGATTAATGAACACCGGGGAGCTGTTTTTT. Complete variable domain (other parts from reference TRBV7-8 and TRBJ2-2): GAGVSQSPRYKVAKRGQDVALRCDPISGHVSLFWYQQALGQGPEFLTYFQNEAQLDKSGLPSDRFFAERPEGSVSTLKIQRTQQEDSAVYLCASSSSLAGLMNTGELFFGEGSRLTVL.

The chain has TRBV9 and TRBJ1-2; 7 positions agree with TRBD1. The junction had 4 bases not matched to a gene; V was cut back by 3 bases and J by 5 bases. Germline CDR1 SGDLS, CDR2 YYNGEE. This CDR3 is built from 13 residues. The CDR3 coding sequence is TGTGCCAGCAGCGCCGGGACAGCATATGGCTACACCTTC. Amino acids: CASSAGTAYGYTF.

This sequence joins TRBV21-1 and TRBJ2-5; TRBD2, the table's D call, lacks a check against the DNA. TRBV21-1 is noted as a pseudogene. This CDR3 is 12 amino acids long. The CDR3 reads CASSNSGETQYF. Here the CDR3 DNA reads TGTGCCAGCAGCAATAGCGGGGAGACCCAGTACTTC.

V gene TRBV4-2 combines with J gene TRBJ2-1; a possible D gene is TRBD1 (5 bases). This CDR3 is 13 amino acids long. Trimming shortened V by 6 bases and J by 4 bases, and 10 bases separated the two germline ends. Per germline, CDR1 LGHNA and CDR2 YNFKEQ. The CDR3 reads CASRPTEYNEQFF. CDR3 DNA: TGTGCCAGCAGACCGACAGAGTACAATGAGCAGTTCTTC.

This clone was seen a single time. The CDR3 region is CASSLTGEETQYF. CDR3 nucleotides: TGTGCCAGCAGCCTTACTGGGGAGGAGACCCAGTACTTC. The chain employs TRBV28 and TRBJ2-5, with D maybe TRBD2 (5 bases). This CDR3 has 13 residues. The germline V and J ends were trimmed by 6 bases and 5 bases, with 13 bases remaining between them. The germline gives CDR1 MDHEN, CDR2 SYDVKM.

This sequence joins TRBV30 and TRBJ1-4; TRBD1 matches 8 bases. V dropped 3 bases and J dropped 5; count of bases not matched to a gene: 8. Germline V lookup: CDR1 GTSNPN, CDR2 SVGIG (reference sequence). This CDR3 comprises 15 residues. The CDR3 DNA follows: TGTGCCTGGAGCCCCCGCAGGGGGCTAAATGAAAAACTGTTTTTT. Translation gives CAWSPRRGLNEKLFF.

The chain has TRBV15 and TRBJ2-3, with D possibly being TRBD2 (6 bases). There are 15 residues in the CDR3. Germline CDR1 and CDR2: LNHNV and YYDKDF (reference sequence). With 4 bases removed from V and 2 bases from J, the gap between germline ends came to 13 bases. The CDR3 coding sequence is TGTGCCACCAGCAAGGAGGGGCAGTACACAGATACGCAGTATTTT. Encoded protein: CATSKEGQYTDTQYF.

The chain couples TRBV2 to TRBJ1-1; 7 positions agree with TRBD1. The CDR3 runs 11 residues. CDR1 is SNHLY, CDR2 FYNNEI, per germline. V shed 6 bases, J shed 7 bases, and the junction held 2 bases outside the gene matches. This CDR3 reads CASRYRGEAFF. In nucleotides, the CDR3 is TGTGCCAGCAGATACAGGGGTGAAGCTTTCTTT.

The CDR3 coding sequence is TGTGCCAGCTCACCTCCCCTGGCCGCGGCTGAAGCTTTCTTT. Protein: CASSPPLAAAEAFF. The chain has TRBV18 and TRBJ1-1; no reliable D call. CDR1 and CDR2 from the germline V gene are KGHSH and LQKENI. The CDR3 sequence is 14 residues long. V lost 3 bases, J lost 6 bases, and 14 bases lay in between.

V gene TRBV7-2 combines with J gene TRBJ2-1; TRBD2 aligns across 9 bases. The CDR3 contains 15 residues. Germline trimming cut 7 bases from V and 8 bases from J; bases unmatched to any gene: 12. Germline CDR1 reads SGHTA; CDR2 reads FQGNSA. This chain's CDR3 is CASTDGTSLFDEQFF. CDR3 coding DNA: TGTGCCAGCACCGATGGGACTAGCCTATTCGATGAGCAGTTCTTC.

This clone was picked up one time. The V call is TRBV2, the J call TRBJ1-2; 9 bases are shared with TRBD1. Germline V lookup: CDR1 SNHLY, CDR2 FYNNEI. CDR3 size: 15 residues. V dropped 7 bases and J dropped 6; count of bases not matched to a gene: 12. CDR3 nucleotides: TGTGCCAGCATCGAACCGGGACAGGGAATAGATGGCTACACCTTC. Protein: CASIEPGQGIDGYTF.

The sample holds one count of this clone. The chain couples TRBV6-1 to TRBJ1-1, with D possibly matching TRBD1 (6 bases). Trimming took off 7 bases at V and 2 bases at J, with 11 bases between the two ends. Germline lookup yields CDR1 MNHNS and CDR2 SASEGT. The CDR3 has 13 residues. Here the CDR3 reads CASTGGPNTEAFF. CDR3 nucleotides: TGTGCCAGCACGGGGGGGCCAAACACTGAAGCTTTCTTT.

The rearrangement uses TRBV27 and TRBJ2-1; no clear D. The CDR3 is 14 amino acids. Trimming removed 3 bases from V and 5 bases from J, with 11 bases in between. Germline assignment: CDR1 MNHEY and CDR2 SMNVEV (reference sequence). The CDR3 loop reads CASSFARIDNEQFF. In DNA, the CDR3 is TGTGCCAGCAGTTTCGCTAGGATCGACAATGAGCAGTTCTTC.